What follows are 17 T cell receptor beta chains derived from one specimen sequenced in a study of response to subunit inactivated influenza vaccine. TCRdb ran MiXCR on the RT-PCR reads and lists one entry per CDR3 protein. The repertoire holds about 500,000 distinct CDR3 sequences, with more than 15% as singletons. The source material was CD4+ T cells sorted from PBMCs, sampled less than 30 months after vaccination. These TCRs come from a man aged 50-75 years who received an inactivated influenza vaccine.

The chain joins TRBV5-1 to TRBJ2-5; D possibly corresponds to TRBD2 (5 bases). Germline assignment: CDR1 SGHRS and CDR2 YFSETQ. V dropped 1 base and J dropped 4 bases, with 17 bases sitting between them. The CDR3 is 16 residues long. In DNA, the CDR3 is TGCGCCAGCAGCTTGCAAATCGGGGTTCCCGGAGAGACCCAGTACTTC. This encodes CASSLQIGVPGETQYF.

The chain employs TRBV20-1 and TRBJ2-7; possible D gene TRBD1, 5 bases. Trimming removed 6 bases from V and 3 bases from J, with 15 bases in between. In germline, CDR1 is DFQATT, CDR2 SNEGSKA (reference sequence). This CDR3 spans 13 amino acids. The CDR3 region has the DNA TGCAGTGCCAGGGCAGGGTTCGACTACGAGCAGTACTTC. This translates into CSARAGFDYEQYF.

The rearrangement joins TRBV2 to TRBJ2-3; TRBD1 is a possible D gene (6 bases). CDR3 length equals 15 residues. V lost 5 bases and J 3 bases, leaving 15 bases between the germline ends. CDR1 is SNHLY and CDR2 is FYNNEI in the germline V gene. CDR3: CASSTGTPKTDTQYF. CDR3 in DNA: TGTGCCAGCAGTACAGGGACCCCTAAAACAGATACGCAGTATTTT.

This clonotype was observed a few times. The chain combines TRBV5-1 with TRBJ2-1; 7 nucleotides line up with TRBD1. Trimming at V came to 0 bases and at J to 4 bases, leaving 1 base not matched to a gene. The CDR3 loop spans 14 amino acids. The germline CDR1 and CDR2 sequences are SGHRS and YFSETQ. The chain's CDR3 is CASSLEGQYNEQFF. CDR3 nucleotides: TGCGCCAGCAGCTTGGAGGGACAGTACAATGAGCAGTTCTTC.

This clonotype appeared a few times. The J gene is TRBJ2-1, the V gene TRBV20-1; 8 bases are a match to TRBD1. Germline V gene data show CDR1 as DFQATT and CDR2 as SNEGSKA (reference sequence). The trim removed 4 bases at V and 5 bases at J, leaving 7 bases unmatched. The CDR3 extends over 14 amino acids. For the CDR3, the DNA is TGCAGTGCTATGAGCAGGGGGCGTAACAATGAGCAGTTCTTC. It translates to CSAMSRGRNNEQFF.

This clonotype appeared a few times. The gene calls are TRBV7-8 and TRBJ2-7; the match to TRBD2 covers 14 bases. Germline V gene sequence: CDR1 SGHVS, CDR2 FQNEAQ. V shed 4 bases, J shed 7 bases, and the junction held 12 bases outside the gene matches. This CDR3 spans 17 amino acids. The CDR3 sequence: CASSYLSGLAGESEQYF. CDR3 nucleotide sequence: TGTGCCAGCAGCTACCTCTCGGGACTAGCGGGAGAGAGTGAGCAGTACTTC.

This clonotype was picked up a small number of times. The chain has TRBV6-2 or TRBV6-3 and TRBJ1-1, with 7 bases lining up with TRBD1. J gave up 4 bases and V 6 bases, and 8 bases lay outside the gene matches. This CDR3 is 14 amino acids long. CDR1 is MNHEY, CDR2 SVGEGT, per germline. The CDR3 reads CASRPDRALTEAFF. CDR3 DNA sequence: TGTGCCAGCAGACCAGACAGGGCACTCACTGAAGCTTTCTTT.

This clonotype was seen only a few times. This rearrangement joins TRBV20-1 to TRBJ2-7, with a possible D match to TRBD1 (5 bases). The CDR3 covers 14 residues. Germline loops: CDR1 DFQATT, CDR2 SNEGSKA (reference sequence). V was shortened by 6 bases and J by 0 bases, with 15 bases between the two germline ends. CDR3 region: CSAKRTQSSYEQYF. The CDR3 region has the DNA TGCAGTGCCAAAAGGACACAAAGCTCCTACGAGCAGTACTTC.

This clonotype came up a few times. V is TRBV20-1 and J is TRBJ2-3, with 12 bases lining up with TRBD2. V lost 3 bases and J lost 5; bases outside the gene matches: 15. Germline CDR1 is DFQATT and CDR2 is SNEGSKA (reference sequence). The CDR3 totals 18 residues. This CDR3 is CSARQTSGGPRARDTQYF. In DNA, the CDR3 is TGCAGTGCTAGGCAAACTAGCGGGGGGCCCCGAGCAAGAGATACGCAGTATTTT.

The chain employs TRBV7-2 and TRBJ1-4; D not certain. The CDR3 runs 14 residues. V was trimmed by 2 bases and J by 4 bases, leaving 8 bases between them. CDR1 and CDR2 from the germline V gene are SGHTA and FQGNSA. The CDR3 region is CASSLRLNNEKLFF. CDR3 sequence (DNA): TGTGCCAGCAGCTTACGGTTAAATAATGAAAAACTGTTTTTT. Full variable domain (rest looked up from reference TRBV7-2 and TRBJ1-4): GAGVSQSPSNKVTEKGKDVELRCDPISGHTALYWYRQSLGQGLEFLIYFQGNSAPDKSGLPSDRFSAERTGGSVSTLTIQRTQQEDSAVYLCASSLRLNNEKLFFGSGTQLSVL.

This clonotype turned up a few times. The rearrangement joins TRBV12-3 or TRBV12-4 to TRBJ2-1; TRBD2 aligns across 8 bases. V lost 3 bases, J lost 7 bases, and 8 bases stayed unmatched. This CDR3 comprises 15 residues. The CDR3 DNA follows: TGTGCCAGCAGTTTCGGGGGGGTGACGGGTAATGAGCAGTTCTTC. Protein sequence: CASSFGGVTGNEQFF.

The chain is built from TRBV7-2 and TRBJ1-5; D unresolved. This CDR3 is 14 amino acids long. Per germline, CDR1 SGHTA and CDR2 FQGNSA. The germline V and J ends were trimmed by 5 bases and 2 bases, with 10 bases remaining between them. The CDR3 here is CASSPQVRNQPQHF. The CDR3 bases are TGTGCCAGCAGCCCCCAGGTACGCAATCAGCCCCAGCATTTT.

This clonotype was seen a few times. The chain joins TRBV20-1 to TRBJ2-1; 11 bases map to TRBD2. Per germline, CDR1 DFQATT and CDR2 SNEGSKA (reference sequence). The length of the CDR3 is 17 residues. Trimming took 0 bases from V and 1 from J; bases not matched to a gene: 5. CDR3 sequence: CSARDFSGGGSYNEQFF. The CDR3 DNA is TGCAGTGCTAGAGACTTTAGCGGGGGGGGTTCCTACAATGAGCAGTTCTTC.

The CDR3 DNA sequence: TGTGCCAGCAGCTTGGATAACAGGTTCACCGTAGCGGGAGATGCCTACAATGAGCAGTTCTTC. Translated, it gives CASSLDNRFTVAGDAYNEQFF. The chain recombines TRBV13 with TRBJ2-1; 9 nucleotides align to TRBD2. J was trimmed by 2 bases and V by 3 bases; bases with no gene match: 20. The germline CDR1 and CDR2 sequences are PRHDT and FYEKMQ (reference sequence). The CDR3 contains 21 residues.

The sample holds a few counts of this clonotype. CDR3 sequence reads: CSAMRAGGRETQYF. In DNA, the CDR3 is TGCAGTGCTATGAGGGCAGGGGGCCGGGAGACCCAGTACTTC. This chain connects TRBV20-1 to TRBJ2-5; TRBD1 aligns across 8 bases. The trim removed 4 bases at V and 5 bases at J, leaving 9 bases unmatched. Germline loops: CDR1 DFQATT, CDR2 SNEGSKA (reference sequence). The CDR3 is made up of 14 amino acids.

This clonotype appeared a few times. This chain connects TRBV29-1 to TRBJ2-2, with D perhaps matching TRBD2 (5 bases). Germline loops: CDR1 SQVTM, CDR2 ANQGSEA. V lost 0 bases and J lost 5, with 22 bases in between. This CDR3 contains 18 residues. CDR3 sequence (DNA): TGCAGCGTTGAAGATCGTTGGAGTGGTGGGAGTTTGACCGGGGAGCTGTTTTTT. It yields the protein CSVEDRWSGGSLTGELFF.

This clonotype has just a few counts. V usage is TRBV5-1 and J usage is TRBJ2-6, with 10 bases aligning to TRBD2. The trim removed 0 bases at V and 3 bases at J, leaving 6 bases unmatched. In germline, CDR1 is SGHRS, CDR2 YFSETQ. The CDR3 consists of 18 residues. The CDR3 region is CASSLVSSGSLGANVLTF. The CDR3 DNA reads TGCGCCAGCAGCTTGGTTTCTAGCGGGAGCCTTGGGGCCAACGTCCTGACTTTC.